Listed below are T cell receptor beta chains from one sample, sequenced in a study of blood T cell repertoires in COVID-19. Libraries were prepared by immunoSEQ multiplex PCR; TCRdb keeps only in-frame clonotypes and omits some of them. This sample has a few hundred thousand clones, with 84% found just once. The specimen was peripheral blood. The receptors were gathered from a woman aged 40 to 50 who had recovered from COVID-19. CDR3s include the opening cysteine and the closing phenylalanine or tryptophan. Each record gives: J gene, V gene, clone size, CDR3 protein. Some rows have no size entry. The others give once, few or many, or a class for an expanded clone.

j_gene: TRBJ1-1
v_gene: TRBV12-3/TRBV12-4
abundance: once
CDR3aa: CASSQGLGETAFF

j_gene: TRBJ2-1
v_gene: TRBV12-3/TRBV12-4
abundance: -
CDR3aa: CASSLGGTGQFF

j_gene: TRBJ2-3
v_gene: TRBV28
abundance: -
CDR3aa: CASSRGDRVGDTQYF

j_gene: TRBJ1-1
v_gene: TRBV6-2/TRBV6-3
abundance: few
CDR3aa: CASIPGTRNTEAFF

j_gene: TRBJ2-7
v_gene: TRBV10-3
abundance: -
CDR3aa: CAISERRDLAYEQYF

j_gene: TRBJ1-2
v_gene: TRBV19
abundance: -
CDR3aa: CASSTRTTGGYGYTF

j_gene: TRBJ1-5
v_gene: TRBV28
abundance: -
CDR3aa: CASSPGRGTSQPQHF

j_gene: TRBJ1-3
v_gene: TRBV5-4
abundance: few
CDR3aa: CASSHRALGLNSGNTIYF

j_gene: TRBJ2-3
v_gene: TRBV24-1
abundance: -
CDR3aa: CATSTGGRADTQYF

j_gene: TRBJ1-2
v_gene: TRBV7-2
abundance: few
CDR3aa: CASSLDSLYTF

j_gene: TRBJ1-2
v_gene: TRBV29-1
abundance: few
CDR3aa: CSVMVGSGYGYTF

j_gene: TRBJ1-3
v_gene: TRBV9
abundance: -
CDR3aa: CASSAPAGTGGGNTIYF

j_gene: TRBJ2-7
v_gene: TRBV5-1
abundance: -
CDR3aa: CASSSDRGGEQYF

j_gene: TRBJ2-5
v_gene: TRBV7-7
abundance: -
CDR3aa: CASSRPGTGGGETQYF

j_gene: TRBJ1-2
v_gene: TRBV19
abundance: -
CDR3aa: CASSISNYGYTF

j_gene: TRBJ1-2
v_gene: TRBV18
abundance: -
CDR3aa: CASSPGANYGYTF

j_gene: TRBJ2-5
v_gene: TRBV4-2
abundance: -
CDR3aa: CASSLNPRLAGGEETQYF

j_gene: TRBJ1-1
v_gene: TRBV19
abundance: -
CDR3aa: CASSRNRHVKNEAFF

j_gene: TRBJ1-1
v_gene: TRBV5-6
abundance: -
CDR3aa: CASSRDSSNTEAFF

j_gene: TRBJ2-2
v_gene: TRBV27
abundance: -
CDR3aa: CASRARDTGELFF

j_gene: TRBJ1-1
v_gene: TRBV23-1
abundance: -
CDR3aa: CASSQSPGPNTEAFF

j_gene: TRBJ1-3
v_gene: TRBV15
abundance: -
CDR3aa: CATSRGLGDTIYF

j_gene: TRBJ1-1
v_gene: TRBV29-1
abundance: few
CDR3aa: CSVAGGGWVTEAFF

j_gene: TRBJ2-7
v_gene: TRBV6-5
abundance: -
CDR3aa: CASSYSMSGNGYEQYF

j_gene: TRBJ1-2
v_gene: TRBV5-6
abundance: -
CDR3aa: CASSLTGSDYGYTF

j_gene: TRBJ1-5
v_gene: TRBV10-1
abundance: many
CDR3aa: CASSQGNQPQHF

j_gene: TRBJ1-2
v_gene: TRBV7-9
abundance: few
CDR3aa: CASSLISPREADGYTF

j_gene: TRBJ1-5
v_gene: TRBV21-1
abundance: -
CDR3aa: CASSRYDRGPSNQPQHF

j_gene: TRBJ2-7
v_gene: TRBV7-6
abundance: -
CDR3aa: CASSPGTGVYEQYF

j_gene: TRBJ1-5
v_gene: TRBV24-1
abundance: -
CDR3aa: CATSDRTGGFNQPQHF

j_gene: TRBJ1-1
v_gene: TRBV19
abundance: -
CDR3aa: CASSIGQGVFNTEAFF

j_gene: TRBJ1-5
v_gene: TRBV19
abundance: -
CDR3aa: CASSRAGTGFSSNQPQHF

j_gene: TRBJ1-2
v_gene: TRBV24-1
abundance: -
CDR3aa: CATSDGDREGYGYTF

j_gene: TRBJ2-5
v_gene: TRBV5-1
abundance: -
CDR3aa: CASSLDTSGGWETQYF

j_gene: TRBJ1-4
v_gene: TRBV28
abundance: -
CDR3aa: CASSLGQGVGEKLFF

j_gene: TRBJ2-1
v_gene: TRBV6-5
abundance: -
CDR3aa: CASSRTGGFEQFF

j_gene: TRBJ2-1
v_gene: TRBV19
abundance: few
CDR3aa: CASSEGDNEQFF

j_gene: TRBJ1-2
v_gene: TRBV28
abundance: -
CDR3aa: CASSSGRGYGYTF

j_gene: TRBJ1-1
v_gene: TRBV6-5
abundance: -
CDR3aa: CASRRGIMNTEAFF

j_gene: TRBJ2-7
v_gene: TRBV2
abundance: -
CDR3aa: CASSVGQPLLYEQYF

j_gene: TRBJ2-7
v_gene: TRBV5-4
abundance: -
CDR3aa: CASSPPGGGLYEQYF

j_gene: TRBJ1-3
v_gene: TRBV28
abundance: -
CDR3aa: CASSLSRRGGNTIYF

j_gene: TRBJ2-5
v_gene: TRBV30
abundance: -
CDR3aa: CAWTLSETQYF

j_gene: TRBJ1-1
v_gene: TRBV7-9
abundance: -
CDR3aa: CASSLMTGVNTEAFF

j_gene: TRBJ2-3
v_gene: TRBV10-3
abundance: -
CDR3aa: CAISPSGVGADTQYF

j_gene: TRBJ2-7
v_gene: TRBV5-5
abundance: -
CDR3aa: CASSWGGRGLYEQYF

j_gene: TRBJ2-6
v_gene: TRBV5-6
abundance: -
CDR3aa: CASSVPGQGPGANVLTF

j_gene: TRBJ1-6
v_gene: TRBV18
abundance: -
CDR3aa: CASSPGRDNSPLHF

j_gene: TRBJ2-7
v_gene: TRBV10-3
abundance: -
CDR3aa: CAVGPYQGRQGDSSYEQYF

j_gene: TRBJ2-2
v_gene: TRBV7-9
abundance: few
CDR3aa: CASSARLGPRPGELFF

j_gene: TRBJ1-1
v_gene: TRBV5-1
abundance: once
CDR3aa: CASSPETGEAFF

j_gene: TRBJ1-5
v_gene: TRBV18
abundance: -
CDR3aa: CASSPGTGASNQPQHF

j_gene: TRBJ1-4
v_gene: TRBV7-9
abundance: -
CDR3aa: CASSQSRDSNEKLFF

j_gene: TRBJ1-4
v_gene: TRBV6-5
abundance: -
CDR3aa: CASGRSGTNEKLFF

j_gene: TRBJ1-2
v_gene: TRBV14
abundance: -
CDR3aa: CASSGRDRGLGYTF